The present T cell receptor beta chain was sequenced within a study of T cell repertoires in cytomegalovirus infection. The germline V gene has CDR1 SQVTM and CDR2 ANQGSEA. The CDR3 loop spans 13 amino acids. V lost 5 bases, J lost 4 bases, and 6 bases stayed unmatched. One entry per CDR3 protein results from TCRdb running MiXCR on the reads. The sample includes around 260,000 distinct CDR3 sequences, 8% to 9.5% seen only once; the top ten take around 16%. The receptor comes from a human donor in good health (CMV status not recorded). Some clones in this sample may be carry-over from other donors' samples. V gene TRBV29-1 combines with J gene TRBJ2-5, with TRBD2 matching 8 bases. The sequencing sample was made of PBMCs. The CDR3 DNA follows: TGCAGCGTTAGCGGGGGCGAGGGAGAGACCCAGTACTTC. Residues: CSVSGGEGETQYF. The full variable domain, rest sourced from reference TRBV29-1 and TRBJ2-5, is SAVISQKPSRDICQRGTSLTIQCQVDSQVTMMFWYRQQPGQSLTLIATANQGSEATYESGFVIDKFPISRPNLTFSTLTVSNMSPEDSSIYLCSVSGGEGETQYFGPGTRLLVL.